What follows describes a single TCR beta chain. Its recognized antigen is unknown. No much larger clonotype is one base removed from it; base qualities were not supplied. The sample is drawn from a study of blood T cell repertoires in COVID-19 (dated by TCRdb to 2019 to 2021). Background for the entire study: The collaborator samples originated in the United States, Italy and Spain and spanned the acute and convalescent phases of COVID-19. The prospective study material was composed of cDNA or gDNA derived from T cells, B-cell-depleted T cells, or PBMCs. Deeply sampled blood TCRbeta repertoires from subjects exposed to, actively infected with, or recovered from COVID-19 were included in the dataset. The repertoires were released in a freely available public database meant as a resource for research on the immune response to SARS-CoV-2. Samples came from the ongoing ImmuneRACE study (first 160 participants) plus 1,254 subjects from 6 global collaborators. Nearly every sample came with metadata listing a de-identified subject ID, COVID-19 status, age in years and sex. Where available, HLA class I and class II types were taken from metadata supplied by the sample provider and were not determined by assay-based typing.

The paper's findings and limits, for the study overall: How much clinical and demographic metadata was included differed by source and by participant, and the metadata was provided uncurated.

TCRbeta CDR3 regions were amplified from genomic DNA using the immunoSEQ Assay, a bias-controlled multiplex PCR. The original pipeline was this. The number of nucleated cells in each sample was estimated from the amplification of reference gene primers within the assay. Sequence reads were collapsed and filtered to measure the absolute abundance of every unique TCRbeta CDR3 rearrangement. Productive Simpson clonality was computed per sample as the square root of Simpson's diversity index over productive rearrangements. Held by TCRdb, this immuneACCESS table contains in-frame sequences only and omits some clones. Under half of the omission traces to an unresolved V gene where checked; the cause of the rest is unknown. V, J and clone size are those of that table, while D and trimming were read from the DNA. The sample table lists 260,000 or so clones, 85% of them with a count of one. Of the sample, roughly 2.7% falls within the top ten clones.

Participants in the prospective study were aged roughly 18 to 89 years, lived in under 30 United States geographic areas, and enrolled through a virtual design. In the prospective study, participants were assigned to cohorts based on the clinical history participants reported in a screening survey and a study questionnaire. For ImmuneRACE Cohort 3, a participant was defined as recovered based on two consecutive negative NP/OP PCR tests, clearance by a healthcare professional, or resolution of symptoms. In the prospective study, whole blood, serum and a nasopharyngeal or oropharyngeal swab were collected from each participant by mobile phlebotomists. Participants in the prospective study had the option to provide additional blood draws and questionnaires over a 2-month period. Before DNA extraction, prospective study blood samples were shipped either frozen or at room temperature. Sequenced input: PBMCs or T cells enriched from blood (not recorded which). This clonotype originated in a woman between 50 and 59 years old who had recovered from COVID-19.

The base sequence is TGTGCCAGCAGCTTAGCGCGTGAAAAACTGTTTTTT. The resulting protein is CASSLAREKLFF. Rearrangement joined TRBV7-2 to TRBJ1-4; there is no confident call for the D gene. CDR1 is given as SGHTA and CDR2 as FQGNSA, both from the germline V gene. V is reduced by 0 bases and J by 7 bases, leaving a spacing of 3 bases between them. Spanning cysteine to phenylalanine, the CDR3 consists of 12 amino acids. Just CDR3 DNA is preserved here, 36 bases in frame from base 1.